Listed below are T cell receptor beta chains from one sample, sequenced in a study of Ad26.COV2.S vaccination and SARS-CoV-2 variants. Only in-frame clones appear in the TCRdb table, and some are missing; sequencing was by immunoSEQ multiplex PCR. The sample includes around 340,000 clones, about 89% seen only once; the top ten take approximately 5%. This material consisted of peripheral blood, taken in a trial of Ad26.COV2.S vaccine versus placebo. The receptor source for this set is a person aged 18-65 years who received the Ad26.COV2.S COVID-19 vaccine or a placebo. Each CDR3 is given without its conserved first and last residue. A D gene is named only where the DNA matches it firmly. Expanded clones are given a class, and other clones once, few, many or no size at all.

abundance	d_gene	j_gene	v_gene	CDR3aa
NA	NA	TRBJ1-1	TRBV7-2	ASSLEYAGTLNTEAF
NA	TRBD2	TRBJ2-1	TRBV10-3	AISFSGSMDEQF
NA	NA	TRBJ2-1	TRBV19	ASSQGSTYNEQF
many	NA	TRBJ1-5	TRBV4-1	ASSQGWDNQPQH
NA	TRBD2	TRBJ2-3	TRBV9	ASSVEASGTPNTQY
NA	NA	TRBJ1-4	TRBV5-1	ASSRETNEKLF
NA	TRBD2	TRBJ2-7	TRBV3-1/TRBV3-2	ASSLLAGGSEQY
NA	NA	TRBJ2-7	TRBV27	ASSVSGEYEQY
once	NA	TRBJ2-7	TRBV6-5	ASRMDFPPGEQY
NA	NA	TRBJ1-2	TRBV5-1	ASSLEAGNGYT